Each of the 7 T cell receptor beta chains below was sequenced from the same sample in a study of shared clonotypes between healthy human individuals. Only in-frame clones appear in the TCRdb table, and some are missing; sequencing was by immunoSEQ multiplex PCR. The table includes millions of clones, about 93% detected once. The naive CD8 population came from CD45RO-negative cells selected for CCR7, without terminally differentiated effector memory CD45RA+ cells. Sequenced material: naive CD8+ T cells from PBMCs. The receptor source for this set is a man younger than 35 in good health. Some clones in this sample may be carry-over from other donors' samples.

The rearrangement uses TRBV9 and TRBJ2-1; 7 bases agree with TRBD2. Germline CDR1 SGDLS, CDR2 YYNGEE. Trimming at V came to 6 bases and at J to 4 bases, leaving 10 bases not matched to a gene. This CDR3 is built from 15 residues. DNA of the CDR3: TGTGCCAGCAACCCCGGGGGGAGTGAGTACAATGAGCAGTTCTTC. Its translation: CASNPGGSEYNEQFF.

This rearrangement joins TRBV27 to TRBJ2-3, with D possibly being TRBD2 (5 bases). This CDR3 is built from 15 residues. V was clipped by 3 bases and J by 4 bases, with 14 bases between them. The germline CDR1 and CDR2 sequences are MNHEY and SMNVEV (reference sequence). The CDR3 DNA is TGTGCCAGCAGTTTGTCTCGGGAATTGGCAGATACGCAGTATTTT. Protein sequence: CASSLSRELADTQYF.

This chain uses TRBV6-5 with TRBJ1-2; D not certain. Deletions cut 0 bases from V and 7 bases from J, with 12 bases between. The CDR3 contains 14 residues. Germline-derived CDR1 and CDR2 are MNHEY and SVGAGI. The CDR3 spells CASSYSGGRGGYTF. In DNA form, the CDR3 reads TGTGCCAGCAGTTACTCGGGCGGGCGGGGTGGCTACACCTTC.

This clone was counted once. Other nucleotide sequences in the sample specify the same CDR3. The V gene is TRBV9, the J gene TRBJ2-1, with D perhaps matching TRBD1 or TRBD2 (5 bases each). The CDR3 is 15 amino acids. The germline CDR1 and CDR2 sequences are SGDLS and YYNGEE. V lost 3 bases and J lost 4, with 14 bases in between. CDR3 DNA: TGTGCCAGCAGCGCCTCCGGGACCCCTTACAATGAGCAGTTCTTC. Amino acid sequence: CASSASGTPYNEQFF. The full variable domain, rest sourced from reference TRBV9 and TRBJ2-1, is DSGVTQTPKHLITATGQRVTLRCSPRSGDLSVYWYQQSLDQGLQFLIQYYNGEERAKGNILERFSAQQFPDLHSELNLSSLELGDSALYFCASSASGTPYNEQFFGPGTRLTVL.

The chain links TRBV11-3 to TRBJ2-1; 9 nucleotides line up with TRBD2. Germline loops: CDR1 SGHNT, CDR2 YENEEA. The CDR3 spans 16 residues. The V segment lost 3 bases and the J segment 3 bases; nucleotides outside the gene matches: 6. DNA of the CDR3: TGTGCCAGCAGCTTGGATAGCGGGAGAGACTACAATGAGCAGTTCTTC. It is translated as CASSLDSGRDYNEQFF.

V usage is TRBV7-2 and J usage is TRBJ1-5; no clear D gene. The CDR3 loop spans 12 amino acids. Germline-derived CDR1 and CDR2 are SGHTA and FQGNSA. The ends were cut back, 1 base at V and 12 bases at J, with 10 bases in the middle. This chain's CDR3 is CASSLVMGYQHF. CDR3 nucleotides: TGTGCCAGCAGCTTAGTAATGGGCTACCAGCATTTT. The full variable domain, in which reference TRBV7-2 and TRBJ1-5 provide the parts outside the CDR3, is GAGVSQSPSNKVTEKGKDVELRCDPISGHTALYWYRQSLGQGLEFLIYFQGNSAPDKSGLPSDRFSAERTGGSVSTLTIQRTQQEDSAVYLCASSLVMGYQHFGDGTRLSIL.

The chain carries TRBV9 and TRBJ2-2; D possibly corresponds to TRBD2 (6 bases). In germline, CDR1 is SGDLS, CDR2 YYNGEE. This CDR3 spans 15 amino acids. Trimming cost V 3 bases and J 5 bases, with 14 bases left between them. CDR3 protein: CASSEVSGETGELFF. CDR3 coding DNA: TGTGCCAGCAGCGAAGTTTCGGGGGAAACCGGGGAGCTGTTTTTT.